This T cell receptor (beta chain) was profiled in a study of neurological immune-mediated disorders. Each CDR3 protein gets one entry after TCRdb re-called the 5' RACE reads with MiXCR. This sample has 50,000 to 55,000 distinct CDR3 sequences, with 10% found just once. This clonotype has ten or more counts. CDR1 is DFQATT and CDR2 is SNEGSKA in the germline V gene (reference sequence). The V segment lost 5 bases and the J segment 2 bases; nucleotides outside the gene matches: 4. The CDR3 consists of 13 residues. The sequencing input was PBMCs. The rearrangement links TRBV20-1 to TRBJ1-1; 8 nucleotides agree with TRBD1. The receptor was derived from an older man with HTLV-1-associated myelopathy (HAM/TSP). In DNA form, the CDR3 reads TGCAGTGCTGGACAGGGAACAAACACTGAAGCTTTCTTT. Its translation: CSAGQGTNTEAFF.